A single sample gave rise to the 19 T cell receptor beta chains below, sequenced in a study of cytomegalovirus exposure and HLA in healthy donors. Both 60 Vbeta primers and 13 Jbeta primers went into the PCR. Method: immunoSEQ multiplex PCR; TCRdb's copy keeps in-frame clones and lacks some. Among under 150,000 clones listed, about three quarters were seen once. The specimen was PBMCs. Receptors originate from a man aged 50 to 60 in good health and CMV-seropositive.

This chain connects TRBV11-3 to TRBJ2-3, with 10 bases that match TRBD2. The CDR3 consists of 17 residues. The germline gives CDR1 SGHNT, CDR2 YENEEA. V gave up 1 base and J gave up 4 bases; unmatched junction bases: 8. The CDR3 nucleotides are TGTGCCAGCAGCTTAGTGTCTACTAGCGGGGTCCCAGATACGCAGTATTTT. Its translation is CASSLVSTSGVPDTQYF.

The chain recombines TRBV27 with TRBJ2-7; 8 nucleotides line up with TRBD1. The trim removed 6 bases at V and 7 bases at J, leaving 11 bases unmatched. Per the germline V gene, CDR1 is MNHEY and CDR2 is SMNVEV (reference sequence). This CDR3 spans 14 amino acids. The CDR3 reads CASSRDRLTWEQYF. The CDR3 DNA reads as TGTGCCAGCAGCCGGGACAGGCTGACCTGGGAGCAGTACTTC.

This clone was picked up a small number of times. The germline gene is not matched at one end of the junction; a read error may be the cause. The chain couples TRBV7-9 to TRBJ1-1, with TRBD1 as a possible D gene (5 bases). Germline V gives CDR1 SEHNR, CDR2 FQNEAQ (reference sequence). The CDR3 is made up of 16 amino acids. The CDR3 DNA reads as TGTTCCAGCAGCTTCCCTTCCGGGGGAGGGGACACTGAAGCTTTCTTT. This gives the protein CSSSFPSGGGDTEAFF.

The genes are TRBV27 and TRBJ2-1; 7 bases agree with TRBD2. Germline V CDR1 and CDR2: MNHEY, SMNVEV (reference sequence). Germline trimming cut 6 bases from V and 11 bases from J; bases unmatched to any gene: 4. The length of the CDR3 is 11 residues. CDR3: CASRAGLKQFF. CDR3 nucleotides: TGTGCCAGCAGGGCGGGACTAAAGCAGTTCTTC.

V usage is TRBV5-8 and J usage is TRBJ1-4; D may be TRBD1 (6 bases). CDR3 length: 15 amino acids. Germline CDR1 is SGHTS and CDR2 is YDEGEE. The V gene lost 1 base and the J gene lost 3 bases, with 10 bases spanning the gap. This CDR3 is CASSLRQEANEKLFF. In nucleotides, the CDR3 is TGTGCCAGCAGCTTGCGACAGGAAGCTAATGAAAAACTGTTTTTT.

V and J are TRBV5-6 and TRBJ2-3, with 14 bases aligning to TRBD2. Looked up from germline, CDR1 is SGHDT and CDR2 is YYEEEE. The CDR3 extends over 14 amino acids. The trim removed 9 bases at V and 7 bases at J, leaving 7 bases unmatched. CDR3 in DNA: TGTGCCACCCGGACTAGCGGGGGGCAATATACGCAGTATTTT. It yields the protein CATRTSGGQYTQYF.

The CDR3 coding sequence is TGTGCCAGCAGTGTTTTACAGGGGGCCTTACTGTTTTTT. Encoded protein: CASSVLQGALLFF. The V gene is TRBV6-1, the J gene TRBJ1-4, with 9 bases aligning to TRBD1. Losses at the gene ends were 4 bases for V and 13 bases for J; bases not matched to a gene: 7. Germline CDR1 reads MNHNS; CDR2 reads SASEGT. The CDR3 is 13 residues long.

CDR3 protein: CASSLRSPGHRSGNTIYF. The CDR3 DNA reads TGTGCCAGCAGTTTAAGGTCGCCGGGACATAGATCTGGAAACACCATATATTTT. V is TRBV28 and J is TRBJ1-3, with a weak D call TRBD1 (6 bases). The length of the CDR3 is 18 residues. V was shortened by 2 bases and J by 1 base, with 18 bases between the two germline ends. Germline V lookup: CDR1 MDHEN, CDR2 SYDVKM.

V usage is TRBV29-1 and J usage is TRBJ2-1, with D unclear. The length of the CDR3 is 12 residues. Trimming took 4 bases from V and 4 from J, leaving 8 bases between them. Germline assignment: CDR1 SQVTM and CDR2 ANQGSEA. CDR3 coding DNA: TGCAGCGTTGGGAGTACGTACAATGAGCAGTTCTTC. This encodes CSVGSTYNEQFF.

The gene calls are TRBV5-6 and TRBJ2-5, with TRBD1 matching 7 bases. V dropped 4 bases and J dropped 1; count of bases not matched to a gene: 10. Germline-derived CDR1 and CDR2 are SGHDT and YYEEEE. The CDR3 sequence is 16 residues long. CDR3 DNA sequence: TGTGCCAGCAGCAAAAGGGGGACAGAACGCCAAGAGACCCAGTACTTC. It specifies CASSKRGTERQETQYF. Filled out from reference TRBV5-6 and TRBJ2-5, the complete variable domain reads DAGVTQSPTHLIKTRGQQVTLRCSPKSGHDTVSWYQQALGQGPQFIFQYYEEEERQRGNFPDRFSGHQFPNYSSELNVNALLLGDSALYLCASSKRGTERQETQYFGPGTRLLVL.

V gene TRBV19 combines with J gene TRBJ2-2; the match to TRBD1 covers 9 bases. Trimming at V came to 6 bases and at J to 0 bases, leaving 17 bases not matched to a gene. The CDR3 extends over 20 amino acids. Per germline, CDR1 LNHDA and CDR2 SQIVND (reference sequence). CDR3 DNA: TGTGCCAGTAGAAGGCCCCCCGGGACAGGGCGGGGGCCGAACACCGGGGAGCTGTTTTTT. This gives the protein CASRRPPGTGRGPNTGELFF.

The genes are TRBV6-5 and TRBJ1-1; D gene uncertain. Germline V gives CDR1 MNHEY, CDR2 SVGAGI. The ends were cut back, 7 bases at V and 0 bases at J, with 15 bases in the middle. The CDR3 spans 15 residues. The CDR3 reads CASKEVLGMNTEAFF. The CDR3 nucleotides are TGTGCCAGCAAGGAGGTACTGGGTATGAACACTGAAGCTTTCTTT.

This clone showed up just a few times. This CDR3 is CATSRAPGQGWNTEAFF. Written as DNA, the CDR3 is TGTGCCACCAGCAGAGCCCCCGGACAGGGTTGGAACACTGAAGCTTTCTTT. The chain carries TRBV15 and TRBJ1-1, with 8 bases matching TRBD1. The J segment lost 1 base and the V segment lost 1 base, leaving 8 bases of the junction unmatched. Germline CDR1 LNHNV, CDR2 YYDKDF (reference sequence). This CDR3 is 17 amino acids long.

This chain uses TRBV2 with TRBJ1-5; D is ambiguous. CDR3 length: 13 amino acids. Germline lookup yields CDR1 SNHLY and CDR2 FYNNEI. The V end was cut by 10 bases, the J end by 8 bases, with 18 bases between. For the CDR3, the DNA is TGTGCCACCACCGAAGGGAGGAGAGAGCCCCAGCATTTT. It encodes CATTEGRREPQHF.

In its sample, this clone was seen a few times. The chain carries TRBV28 and TRBJ1-1; TRBD1 might be the D (5 bases). Germline assignment: CDR1 MDHEN and CDR2 SYDVKM. This CDR3 spans 13 amino acids. The V and J ends lost 7 bases and 3 bases respectively, with 12 bases between them. The chain's CDR3 is CASTVGAYTEAFF. The CDR3 nucleotides are TGTGCCAGCACTGTAGGGGCGTACACTGAAGCTTTCTTT.

The chain carries TRBV7-9 and TRBJ1-1; D is unresolved. V dropped 1 base and J dropped 3 bases, with 6 bases sitting between them. Germline loops: CDR1 SEHNR, CDR2 FQNEAQ (reference sequence). The CDR3 is made up of 13 amino acids. In DNA, the CDR3 is TGTGCCAGCAGCTTAGGGGCCTACACTGAAGCTTTCTTT. Translation: CASSLGAYTEAFF.

V gene TRBV5-6 combines with J gene TRBJ1-4; D gene unclear. This CDR3 has 14 amino acids. The V end was cut by 4 bases, the J end by 4 bases, with 11 bases between. Germline loops: CDR1 SGHDT, CDR2 YYEEEE. In DNA form, the CDR3 reads TGTGCCAGCAGCCGAGACGGACTTAATGAAAAACTGTTTTTT. It yields the protein CASSRDGLNEKLFF.

The rearrangement uses TRBV13 and TRBJ2-7; perhaps TRBD2 as D (5 bases). The length of the CDR3 is 15 residues. V was trimmed by 5 bases and J by 4 bases, leaving 18 bases between them. In germline, CDR1 is PRHDT, CDR2 FYEKMQ (reference sequence). CDR3 region: CASSRSIGGGYEQYF. CDR3 bases: TGTGCCAGCAGCCGCTCAATCGGAGGCGGTTACGAGCAGTACTTC. The complete variable domain, with remaining parts taken from reference TRBV13 and TRBJ2-7, reads AAGVIQSPRHLIKEKRETATLKCYPIPRHDTVYWYQQGPGQDPQFLISFYEKMQSDKGSIPDRFSAQQFSDYHSELNMSSLELGDSALYFCASSRSIGGGYEQYFGPGTRLTVT.

This clone was counted only a few times. The chain links TRBV18 to TRBJ2-1, with 13 bases aligning to TRBD2. Losses at the gene ends were 2 bases for V and 3 bases for J; bases not matched to a gene: 4. Looked up from germline, CDR1 is KGHSH and CDR2 is LQKENI. CDR3 size: 17 residues. CDR3 sequence reads: CASSPYRLAGGYNEQFF. CDR3 nucleotides: TGTGCCAGCTCACCATATCGACTAGCGGGAGGCTACAATGAGCAGTTCTTC.